Following are 3 T cell receptor beta chains from one sample sequenced in a study of ipilimumab plus nivolumab after autologous stem cell transplantation. TCRdb's copy holds only in-frame clones and misses some; the assay was immunoSEQ multiplex PCR. The repertoire consists of 9,500 to 10,000 clones, with roughly three quarters occurring once and the leading ten covering approximately 21%. The sequencing here drew on PBMCs, taken in a trial of ipilimumab plus nivolumab as post-transplant consolidation. These receptors came from a female donor with multiple myeloma.

This clone was observed a handful of times. The chain joins TRBV28 to TRBJ2-5; D uncertain. The CDR3 extends over 14 amino acids. Germline CDR1 reads MDHEN; CDR2 reads SYDVKM. Trimming removed 1 base from V and 2 bases from J, with 8 bases in between. DNA for the CDR3: TGTGCCAGCAGTTTATCCCCCAGACAAGAGACCCAGTACTTC. Translation: CASSLSPRQETQYF.

The count of this clone is one. The V and J genes are TRBV5-1 and TRBJ2-3; D is uncertain. V lost 0 bases, J lost 3 bases, and 11 bases lay in between. Germline CDR1 is SGHRS and CDR2 is YFSETQ. This CDR3 comprises 15 residues. DNA of the CDR3: TGCGCCAGCAGCTTGGGGTGGGCCGTGACAGATACGCAGTATTTT. As protein: CASSLGWAVTDTQYF.

V and J are TRBV7-6 and TRBJ2-7; D remains ambiguous. V was cut by 5 bases and J by 5 bases, with 16 bases left in between. The CDR3 spans 14 residues. Germline assignment: CDR1 SGHVS and CDR2 FNYEAQ. The CDR3 sequence: CASSRFPLADEQYF. The CDR3 DNA is TGTGCCAGCAGCCGATTTCCCCTGGCGGACGAGCAGTACTTC.